This passage covers 21 T cell receptor beta chains from one sample sequenced in a study of T cell responses to AZD1222 COVID-19 vaccine. Sequencing used immunoSEQ multiplex PCR; TCRdb keeps in-frame clones, though not all of them. The table has 90,000 to 120,000 clones, roughly 87% seen once. Sequencing used peripheral blood, obtained 28 days after the second AZD1222 dose. These receptors were obtained from an adult who received the AZD1222 COVID-19 vaccine.

The CDR3 nucleotides are TGTGCCAGCAGTGGGGACGGGACAGGGGTTTTCAATCAGCCCCAGCATTTT. Its protein product is CASSGDGTGVFNQPQHF. The chain recombines TRBV2 with TRBJ1-5; TRBD1 aligns across 10 bases. Per the germline V gene, CDR1 is SNHLY and CDR2 is FYNNEI. The CDR3 covers 17 residues. V was pared by 4 bases and J by 3 bases, with 9 bases of the junction left unmatched. Supplemented by reference TRBV2 and TRBJ1-5, the full variable domain reads EPEVTQTPSHQVTQMGQEVILRCVPISNHLYFYWYRQILGQKVEFLVSFYNNEISEKSEIFDDQFSVERPDGSNFTLKIRSTKLEDSAMYFCASSGDGTGVFNQPQHFGDGTRLSIL.

The J gene is TRBJ2-7, the V gene TRBV21-1; TRBD2, the D gene given by the table, was not confirmed from the DNA. TRBV21-1 is termed a pseudogene. The CDR3 runs to 14 residues. The CDR3 spells CASSKDCGTYEQYF. The CDR3 DNA reads as TGTGCCAGCAGCAAAGACTGCGGAACCTACGAGCAGTACTTC.

This rearrangement joins TRBV10-3 to TRBJ2-3; 7 bases agree with TRBD2. With V trimmed by 0 bases and J by 1 base, 10 bases remained unmatched. Germline values: CDR1 ENHRY, CDR2 SYGVKD. The length of the CDR3 is 18 residues. The CDR3 nucleotides are TGTGCCATCAGTGAGTCATTTTTTGCGGGAGCTGGCACAGATACGCAGTATTTT. Translation gives CAISESFFAGAGTDTQYF.

CDR3 in amino acids: CASSVQGRTDTQYF. The CDR3, as DNA: TGCGCCAGCAGTGTCCAGGGGCGTACAGATACGCAGTATTTT. V is TRBV10-2 and J is TRBJ2-3; weak D call: TRBD1 (6 bases). Trimming shortened V by 4 bases and J by 3 bases, and 11 bases separated the two germline ends. The CDR3 has 14 residues. Germline-derived CDR1 and CDR2 are WSHSY and SAAADI.

The J gene is TRBJ2-7, the V gene TRBV15, with 10 bases lining up with TRBD1. Per the germline V gene, CDR1 is LNHNV and CDR2 is YYDKDF (reference sequence). The CDR3 consists of 14 residues. V was pared by 5 bases and J by 3 bases, with 4 bases of the junction left unmatched. The CDR3 reads CATSLGTGDYEQYF. The CDR3 coding sequence is TGTGCCACCAGCCTTGGGACAGGGGACTACGAGCAGTACTTC.

This chain joins TRBV15 and TRBJ1-1; D uncertain. The CDR3 length is 14 residues. The germline V gene has CDR1 LNHNV and CDR2 YYDKDF (reference sequence). The V end lost 0 bases, the J end lost 0 bases, and 5 bases lay between the germline ends. CDR3 DNA: TGTGCCACCAGCAGAGAACGGGTGAACACTGAAGCTTTCTTT. This translates into CATSRERVNTEAFF.

The V call is TRBV19, the J call TRBJ1-2, with 8 bases identical to TRBD1. The CDR3 is 14 amino acids. Losses at the gene ends were 7 bases for V and 7 bases for J; bases not matched to a gene: 11. Per the germline V gene, CDR1 is LNHDA and CDR2 is SQIVND (reference sequence). The CDR3 protein is CASTPDRVGRGYTF. For the CDR3, the DNA is TGTGCCAGTACCCCGGACAGGGTGGGCCGTGGCTACACCTTC.

The chain couples TRBV28 to TRBJ2-1; 8 nucleotides agree with TRBD1. V trimming: 5 bases; J trimming: 9 bases; junction bases outside the gene matches: 15. Germline V CDR1 and CDR2: MDHEN, SYDVKM. The CDR3 length is 16 residues. In DNA form, the CDR3 reads TGTGCCAGCAGTAATATTGGACAGGGACCAAAGGGTGAGCAGTTCTTC. Amino acid sequence: CASSNIGQGPKGEQFF. Full variable domain (rest looked up from reference TRBV28 and TRBJ2-1): DVKVTQSSRYLVKRTGEKVFLECVQDMDHENMFWYRQDPGLGLRLIYFSYDVKMKEKGDIPEGYSVSREKKERFSLILESASTNQTSMYLCASSNIGQGPKGEQFFGPGTRLTVL.

J is TRBJ2-1 and V is TRBV5-1; D may correspond to TRBD1 or TRBD2 (5 bases each). The V gene's germline CDR1 is SGHRS and CDR2 YFSETQ. This CDR3 has 14 residues. Trimming pared 4 bases from V and 2 bases from J, leaving 10 bases between. The CDR3 region is CASSVGPPYNEQFF. Here the CDR3 DNA reads TGCGCCAGCAGCGTGGGACCTCCCTACAATGAGCAGTTCTTC.

The rearrangement links TRBV7-2 to TRBJ2-3, with 7 bases aligning to TRBD2. J was trimmed by 3 bases and V by 3 bases; bases with no gene match: 6. The CDR3 runs to 15 residues. Germline V CDR1 and CDR2: SGHTA, FQGNSA. The CDR3 DNA reads TGTGCCAGCAGCTTCCGAGTGGGGGGGACAGATACGCAGTATTTT. Protein sequence: CASSFRVGGTDTQYF.

The rearrangement links TRBV15 to TRBJ1-5; TRBD1 is a possible D gene (5 bases). This CDR3 comprises 15 residues. CDR1 is LNHNV and CDR2 is YYDKDF in the germline V gene (reference sequence). V lost 1 base, J lost 7 bases, and 14 bases lay in between. The CDR3 loop reads CATSRVQGLSQPQHF. The DNA for the CDR3 is TGTGCCACCAGCAGAGTTCAGGGTCTTAGCCAGCCCCAGCATTTT.

In its sample, this clone was seen a few times. The CDR3 DNA reads as TGTGCAAGTCGCTTAGCTATCGAGGGGACCCAGTACTTC. Translated: CASRLAIEGTQYF. This chain joins TRBV12-2 and TRBJ2-5; the table assigns TRBD2, which was not confirmed against the DNA. TRBV12-2 is reported as a pseudogene. The CDR3 is 13 amino acids.

The V call is TRBV19, the J call TRBJ1-2; weak D call: TRBD1 (6 bases). The CDR3 has 11 amino acids. The ends were cut back, 7 bases at V and 4 bases at J, with 7 bases in the middle. Germline CDR1 LNHDA, CDR2 SQIVND (reference sequence). CDR3 loop: CASTGAYGYTF. The DNA for the CDR3 is TGTGCCAGTACGGGGGCCTATGGCTACACCTTC. Full variable domain (outside the CDR3, taken from reference TRBV19 and TRBJ1-2): DGGITQSPKYLFRKEGQNVTLSCEQNLNHDAMYWYRQDPGQGLRLIYYSQIVNDFQKGDIAEGYSVSREKKESFPLTVTSAQKNPTAFYLCASTGAYGYTFGSGTRLTVV.

The rearrangement links TRBV6-4 to TRBJ2-2, with D tentatively TRBD1 (5 bases). The CDR3 is made up of 16 amino acids. The germline V and J ends were trimmed by 4 bases and 0 bases, with 12 bases remaining between them. Germline CDR1 reads MRHNA; CDR2 reads SNTAGT. Here the CDR3 reads CASSGQGNTNTGELFF. The CDR3 nucleotides read TGTGCCAGCAGTGGTCAGGGTAATACGAACACCGGGGAGCTGTTTTTT.

The chain employs TRBV5-1 and TRBJ1-1; 8 bases align to TRBD1. CDR3 size: 15 residues. Trimming at V came to 0 bases and at J to 6 bases, leaving 7 bases not matched to a gene. Germline V CDR1 and CDR2: SGHRS, YFSETQ. The CDR3 sequence: CASSLVATGASEAFF. The CDR3 nucleotides read TGCGCCAGCAGCTTGGTCGCGACAGGGGCCTCTGAAGCTTTCTTT.

The chain carries TRBV5-6 and TRBJ1-2; 7 bases match TRBD1. The CDR3 contains 13 residues. Trimming cost V 4 bases and J 3 bases; bases outside gene matches: 3. Germline V lookup: CDR1 SGHDT, CDR2 YYEEEE. This CDR3 is CASSTGTDYGYTF. Here the CDR3 DNA reads TGTGCCAGCAGCACAGGGACAGACTATGGCTACACCTTC.

This clone has just a few counts. The V and J genes are TRBV2 and TRBJ1-5; tentative D call: TRBD1 (5 bases). Germline V gene sequence: CDR1 SNHLY, CDR2 FYNNEI. This CDR3 spans 13 amino acids. With 3 bases removed from V and 7 bases from J, the gap between germline ends came to 10 bases. For the CDR3, the DNA is TGTGCCAGCAGTGATGAAAGGGGCCAGCCCCAGCATTTT. This encodes CASSDERGQPQHF.

The V gene is TRBV2, the J gene TRBJ1-1; a possible D gene is TRBD1 (5 bases). Germline V gives CDR1 SNHLY, CDR2 FYNNEI. Trimming cost V 6 bases and J 2 bases, with 10 bases left between them. The CDR3 sequence is 13 residues long. CDR3 amino acids: CASSMGRNTEAFF. In nucleotides, the CDR3 is TGTGCCAGCAGCATGGGACGCAACACTGAAGCTTTCTTT.

The V gene is TRBV27, the J gene TRBJ2-1, with 13 bases identical to TRBD2. Per germline, CDR1 MNHEY and CDR2 SMNVEV (reference sequence). V trimming: 5 bases; J trimming: 12 bases; junction bases outside the gene matches: 10. CDR3 size: 15 residues. The CDR3 DNA follows: TGTGCCAGCAGTGACGAACTAGCGGGAGGGTCCGGGCAGTTCTTC. Protein sequence: CASSDELAGGSGQFF.

J is TRBJ1-5 and V is TRBV10-1; 11 bases agree with TRBD1. This CDR3 region has 16 residues. Germline V gene sequence: CDR1 WNHNN, CDR2 SYGVQD (reference sequence). With V trimmed by 3 bases and J by 4 bases, 5 bases remained unmatched. CDR3 coding DNA: TGCGCCAGCAGTGACGGACAGGGGGCGAGGAATCAGCCCCAGCATTTT. Amino acids: CASSDGQGARNQPQHF.

The CDR3 DNA is TGTGCCAGCAGCTCCGACAGGGGGCAAGGTCAGCCCCAGCATTTT. Its translation: CASSSDRGQGQPQHF. This sequence joins TRBV5-4 and TRBJ1-5, with 10 positions matching TRBD1. The V gene's germline CDR1 is SGHNT and CDR2 YYREEE (reference sequence). The ends lost 3 bases at V and 6 bases at J; junction bases unmatched: 6. The CDR3 spans 15 residues.